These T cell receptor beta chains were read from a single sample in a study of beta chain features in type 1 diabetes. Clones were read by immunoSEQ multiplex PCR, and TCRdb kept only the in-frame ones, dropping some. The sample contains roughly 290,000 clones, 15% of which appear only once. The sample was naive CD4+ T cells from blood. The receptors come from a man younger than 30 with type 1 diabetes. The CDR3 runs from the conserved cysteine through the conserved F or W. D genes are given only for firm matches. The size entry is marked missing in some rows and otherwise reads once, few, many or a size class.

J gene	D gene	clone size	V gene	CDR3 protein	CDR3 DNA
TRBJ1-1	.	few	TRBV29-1	CSVTGMNTEAFF	TGCAGCGTTACAGGGATGAACACTGAAGCTTTCTTT
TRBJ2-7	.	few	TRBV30	CAWSEGRVFSYEQYF	TGTGCCTGGAGTGAAGGCCGGGTATTCTCCTACGAGCAGTACTTC
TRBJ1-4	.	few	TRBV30	CAWSVGGATNEKLFF	TGTGCCTGGAGTGTCGGGGGAGCAACTAATGAAAAACTGTTTTTT
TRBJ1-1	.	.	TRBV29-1	CSVSKTGMNTEAFF	TGCAGCGTTTCAAAAACAGGGATGAACACTGAAGCTTTCTTT
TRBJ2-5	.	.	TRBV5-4	CASSLREETQYF	TGTGCCAGCAGCTTGAGAGAGGAGACCCAGTACTTC
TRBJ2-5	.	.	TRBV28	CASGDSQETQYF	TGTGCCAGCGGTGACAGCCAAGAGACCCAGTACTTC
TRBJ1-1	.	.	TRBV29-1	CSVVQRANTEAFF	TGCAGCGTCGTCCAAAGAGCGAACACTGAAGCTTTCTTT
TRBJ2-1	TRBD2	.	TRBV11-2	CASSLDYGREGFF	TGTGCCAGCAGCTTAGACTACGGGCGGGAGGGGTTCTTC
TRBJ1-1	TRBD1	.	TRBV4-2	CASSQDRDREAFF	TGTGCCAGCAGCCAAGATAGGGACAGGGAAGCTTTCTTT
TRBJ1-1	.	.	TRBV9	CASSVGPHISDTEAFF	TGTGCCAGCAGCGTGGGCCCCCACATCTCGGACACTGAAGCTTTCTTT
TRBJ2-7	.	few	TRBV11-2	CASSAGRTEQYF	TGTGCCAGCAGCGCGGGACGGACCGAGCAGTACTTC
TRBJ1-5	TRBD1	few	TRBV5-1	CASSSRSGTGGSGNQPQHF	TGCGCCAGCAGCTCTCGCTCCGGGACAGGGGGATCAGGCAATCAGCCCCAGCATTTT
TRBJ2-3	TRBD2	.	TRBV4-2	CASGTSGTDTQYF	TGTGCCAGCGGGACTAGCGGAACAGATACGCAGTATTTT
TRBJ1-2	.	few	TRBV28	CASSFASNRGGYTF	TGTGCCAGCAGTTTCGCCTCAAACCGGGGAGGCTACACCTTC
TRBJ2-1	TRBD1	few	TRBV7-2	CASSLVGQGSNEQFF	TGTGCCAGCAGCTTAGTGGGACAGGGTTCGAATGAGCAGTTCTTC
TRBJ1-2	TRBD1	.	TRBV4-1	CASSPRTGFYGYTF	TGCGCCAGCAGCCCCCGGACAGGCTTCTATGGCTACACCTTC